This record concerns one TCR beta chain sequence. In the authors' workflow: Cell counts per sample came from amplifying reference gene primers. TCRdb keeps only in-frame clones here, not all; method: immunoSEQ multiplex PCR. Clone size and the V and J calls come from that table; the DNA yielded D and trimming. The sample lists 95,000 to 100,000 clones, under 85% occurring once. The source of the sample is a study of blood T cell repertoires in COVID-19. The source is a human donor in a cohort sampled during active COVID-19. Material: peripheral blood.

This chain's CDR3 is CASSLEKYRGVETQYF. The DNA of the CDR3 is TGTGCCAGCAGCTTGGAAAAGTACAGGGGGGTAGAGACCCAGTACTTC. The V and J genes are TRBV5-4 and TRBJ2-5; 8 nucleotides line up with TRBD1. The CDR3 extends over 16 amino acids. CDR1 is SGHNT, CDR2 YYREEE, per germline (reference sequence). With V trimmed by 0 bases and J by 4 bases, 8 bases remained unmatched.